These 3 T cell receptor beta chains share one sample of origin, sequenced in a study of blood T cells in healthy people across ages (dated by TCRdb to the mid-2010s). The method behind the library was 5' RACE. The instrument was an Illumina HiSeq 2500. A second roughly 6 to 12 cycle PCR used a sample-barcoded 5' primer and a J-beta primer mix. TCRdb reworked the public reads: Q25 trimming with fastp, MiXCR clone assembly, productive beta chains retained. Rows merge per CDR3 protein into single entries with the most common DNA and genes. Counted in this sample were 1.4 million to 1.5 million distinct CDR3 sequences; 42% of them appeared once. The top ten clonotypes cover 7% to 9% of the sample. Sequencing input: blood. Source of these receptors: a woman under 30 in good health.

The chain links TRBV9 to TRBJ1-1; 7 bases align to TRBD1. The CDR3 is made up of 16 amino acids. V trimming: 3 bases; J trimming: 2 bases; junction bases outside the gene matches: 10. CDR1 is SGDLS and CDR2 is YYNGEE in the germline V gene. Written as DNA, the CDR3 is TGTGCCAGCAGCGGTACTCCGGGACAGTCAAACACTGAAGCTTTCTTT. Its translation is CASSGTPGQSNTEAFF.

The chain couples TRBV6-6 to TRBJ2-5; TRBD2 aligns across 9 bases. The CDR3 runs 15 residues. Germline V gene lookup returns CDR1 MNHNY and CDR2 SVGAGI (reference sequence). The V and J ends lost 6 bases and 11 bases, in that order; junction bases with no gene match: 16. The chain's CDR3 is CASRPGLAEGNEQYF. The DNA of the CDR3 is TGTGCCAGCAGGCCGGGACTAGCTGAAGGGAATGAGCAGTACTTC.

CDR3 loop: CASGTSGSHEQFF. The CDR3 DNA follows: TGTGCCAGCGGGACTAGCGGGAGTCATGAGCAGTTCTTC. The V and J genes are TRBV25-1 and TRBJ2-1; 14 bases are a match to TRBD2. The CDR3 totals 13 residues. The germline CDR1 and CDR2 sequences are MGHDK and SYGVNS. V lost 8 bases to trimming and J lost 8 bases; unmatched junction nucleotides: 2.